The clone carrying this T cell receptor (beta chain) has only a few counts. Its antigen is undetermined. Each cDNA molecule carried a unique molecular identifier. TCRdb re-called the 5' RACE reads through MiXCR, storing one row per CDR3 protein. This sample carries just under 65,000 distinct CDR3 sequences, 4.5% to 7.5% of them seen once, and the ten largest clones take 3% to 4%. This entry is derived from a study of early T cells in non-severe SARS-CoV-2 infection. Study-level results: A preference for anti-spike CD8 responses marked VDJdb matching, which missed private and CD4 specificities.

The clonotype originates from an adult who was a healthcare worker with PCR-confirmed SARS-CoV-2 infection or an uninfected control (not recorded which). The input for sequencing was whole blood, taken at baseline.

The CDR3 bases are TGTGCCAGCAGCTACGGGGAGGGGGAGACCCAGTACTTC. Encoded protein: CASSYGEGETQYF. The V and J genes are TRBV11-3 and TRBJ2-5; 7 nucleotides match TRBD2. CDR1 is SGHNT and CDR2 is YENEEA in the germline V gene. CDR3 length equals 13 residues. The V gene end was trimmed by 4 bases and the J gene end by 5 bases; junction bases not matched to a gene: 4.